This TCR beta chain is from a study of tumor and adjacent non-tumor tissue in lung cancer. About the research overall: The patients, 10 to 11 men and about five women, were roughly 30 to 85 with stage I to III disease. Whole-study results and caveats: Tumor repertoires had a smaller top 100 clone share than normal lung. Compared with tumor, normal lung showed significantly lower TCR diversity.

No cell sorting was done before RNA was extracted from the tissue. Chemotherapy-naive patients with new lung cancer underwent thoracic surgery in China, August–late 2014. This clonotype was counted ten times or more. The target antigen is unknown. A modified ARM-PCR protocol with three rounds of nested PCR amplified TCRbeta. Each CDR3 protein gets one entry after TCRdb re-called the multiplex PCR reads with MiXCR. Of 89,000 or so distinct CDR3 sequences in the sample, about 66% are singletons; the top ten hold roughly 15%. The CDR3 covers 19 residues. Germline trimming cut 6 bases from V and 6 bases from J; bases unmatched to any gene: 23. Looked up from germline, CDR1 is MNHEY and CDR2 is SVGEGT.

The rearrangement joins TRBV6-2 or TRBV6-3 to TRBJ2-3; 8 nucleotides align to TRBD2. The sequencing sample was made of lung tumor tissue. The clonotype was recovered from a man between 70 and 80 years old with non-small cell lung cancer. CDR3 nucleotide sequence: TGTGCCAGCAGCTTCCCCGGGACCCGGGGGGGGCCGATTGCGGATACGCAGTATTTT. This sequence encodes CASSFPGTRGGPIADTQYF.